This T cell receptor (beta chain) was obtained from a study of cytotoxic CD8 clonotypes in ibrutinib-treated CLL. Findings of the study overall: There were differences in sampling times between sustained-remission and progressing patients.

Measured with immunoSEQ multiplex PCR; TCRdb has only the in-frame clones, and not every one. Among some 140,000 clones listed, approximately 89% were seen once. V was shortened by 0 bases and J by 0 bases, with 13 bases between the two germline ends. This CDR3 comprises 17 residues. Germline V lookup: CDR1 LNHNV, CDR2 YYDKDF (reference sequence). As regards this clone: Antigen unknown.

The receptor was isolated from a human donor with chronic lymphocytic leukemia. Sequenced here: PBMCs, sampled after 12 months of ibrutinib treatment. The V and J genes are TRBV15 and TRBJ2-3; D is tentatively TRBD1 or TRBD2 (5 bases each). Written as DNA, the CDR3 is TGTGCCACCAGCAGAGATTTGGGACCAGGCAGCACAGATACGCAGTATTTT. It is translated as CATSRDLGPGSTDTQYF.